These 15 T cell receptor beta chains originate from one sample sequenced in a study of shared clonotypes between healthy human individuals. Method: immunoSEQ multiplex PCR; TCRdb's copy keeps in-frame clones and lacks some. The sample shows around 980,000 clones, around 78% of them seen only once. Material for sequencing was memory CD4+ T cells from PBMCs. Indicated subset: CD45RA-negative fraction. The receptors here all came from a man aged 18 to 35 in good health. Some clones in this sample may be carry-over from other donors' samples.

The V gene is TRBV29-1, the J gene TRBJ2-1; 13 nucleotides match TRBD2. This CDR3 is 13 amino acids long. The germline V gene encodes CDR1 SQVTM and CDR2 ANQGSEA. V shed 4 bases, J shed 9 bases, and the junction held 3 bases outside the gene matches. The DNA for the CDR3 is TGCAGCGTTGTGCGACTAGCGGGGGGTGAGCAGTTCTTC. It yields the protein CSVVRLAGGEQFF.

The CDR3: CASSPLPGQETQYF. CDR3 sequence (DNA): TGTGCCAGCTCACCACTCCCCGGCCAAGAGACCCAGTACTTC. This chain links TRBV18 with TRBJ2-5, with D unclear. Trimming shortened V by 1 base and J by 1 base, and 7 bases separated the two germline ends. CDR1 is KGHSH, CDR2 LQKENI, per germline. The CDR3 covers 14 residues.

The chain employs TRBV5-4 and TRBJ2-7; 7 positions agree with TRBD2. The V gene's germline CDR1 is SGHNT and CDR2 YYREEE (reference sequence). The length of the CDR3 is 15 residues. Unmatched junction bases numbered 9, after V lost 4 bases and J lost 2 bases. The CDR3 protein is CASSQVLAAPYEQYF. In DNA form, the CDR3 reads TGTGCCAGCAGCCAAGTCCTAGCGGCCCCCTACGAGCAGTACTTC.

The chain couples TRBV19 to TRBJ1-2; D not certain. Trimming removed 0 bases from V and 6 bases from J, with 8 bases in between. The CDR3 is 13 residues long. The germline gives CDR1 LNHDA, CDR2 SQIVND (reference sequence). The CDR3 reads CASSIEDYDGYTF. The CDR3 bases are TGTGCCAGTAGTATAGAAGACTACGATGGCTACACCTTC.

The rearrangement links TRBV9 to TRBJ2-5; D remains unclear. Germline lookup yields CDR1 SGDLS and CDR2 YYNGEE. This CDR3 is 15 amino acids long. Trimming shortened V by 0 bases and J by 1 base, and 10 bases separated the two germline ends. CDR3 in DNA: TGTGCCAGCAGCGTAGCCGGCAGCCGCCAAGAGACCCAGTACTTC. Translation: CASSVAGSRQETQYF.

V gene TRBV29-1 combines with J gene TRBJ2-1, with 11 bases aligning to TRBD2. V shed 2 bases, J shed 8 bases, and the junction held 8 bases outside the gene matches. This CDR3 spans 15 amino acids. Germline lookup yields CDR1 SQVTM and CDR2 ANQGSEA. CDR3 region: CSVESLAGVWDEQFF. Written as DNA, the CDR3 is TGCAGCGTTGAATCACTAGCGGGAGTGTGGGATGAGCAGTTCTTC.

The rearrangement uses TRBV4-3 and TRBJ1-2; no firm D call. V was trimmed by 5 bases and J by 0 bases, leaving 13 bases between them. The CDR3 contains 15 residues. The germline gives CDR1 LGHNA, CDR2 YSLEER. The CDR3 here is CASSSVRKTNYGYTF. CDR3 sequence (DNA): TGCGCCAGCAGCTCTGTACGGAAAACTAACTATGGCTACACCTTC.

The chain uses TRBV11-2 and TRBJ2-6; 14 positions agree with TRBD2. The V gene's germline CDR1 is SGHAT and CDR2 FQNNGV. The CDR3 loop spans 17 amino acids. Trimming took 3 bases from V and 5 from J; bases not matched to a gene: 3. Here the CDR3 DNA reads TGTGCCAGCAGCTTCGGGACTAGCGGGAGTAGGGCCAACGTCCTGACTTTC. As protein: CASSFGTSGSRANVLTF.

J is TRBJ2-3 and V is TRBV7-2; D is ambiguous. CDR1 and CDR2 from the germline V gene are SGHTA and FQGNSA. V gave up 5 bases and J gave up 0 bases, with 12 bases separating them. There are 15 residues in the CDR3. The CDR3 coding sequence is TGTGCCAGCAGCAGACGGGTAACTAGCACAGATACGCAGTATTTT. Its protein is CASSRRVTSTDTQYF.

The rearrangement joins TRBV29-1 to TRBJ2-1; D ambiguous. Germline V gene sequence: CDR1 SQVTM, CDR2 ANQGSEA. CDR3 size: 12 residues. V gave up 5 bases and J gave up 10 bases, with 15 bases separating them. The CDR3: CSVRPTSREQFF. The CDR3, as DNA: TGCAGCGTTCGGCCGACTTCAAGGGAGCAGTTCTTC.

In this sample, this clone turned up once. Different DNA sequences within this sample yield the same CDR3. The rearrangement joins TRBV5-6 to TRBJ2-6, with 7 bases fitting TRBD1. CDR3 size: 15 residues. With V trimmed by 0 bases and J by 4 bases, 1 base remained unmatched. Looked up from germline, CDR1 is SGHDT and CDR2 is YYEEEE. The CDR3 loop is CASSLEGAGANVLTF. In DNA, the CDR3 is TGTGCCAGCAGCTTGGAGGGGGCCGGGGCCAACGTCCTGACTTTC. The full variable domain, rest sourced from reference TRBV5-6 and TRBJ2-6, is DAGVTQSPTHLIKTRGQQVTLRCSPKSGHDTVSWYQQALGQGPQFIFQYYEEEERQRGNFPDRFSGHQFPNYSSELNVNALLLGDSALYLCASSLEGAGANVLTFGAGSRLTVL.

Remarks on this clone: A far larger clone lies a single base away; this is likely a read error. Here the CDR3 omits its conserved ending phenylalanine or tryptophan, so a read error is the likely source. The chain is built from TRBV4-2 and TRBJ1-2, with D perhaps matching TRBD1 (6 bases). Trimming removed 6 bases at V and 1 base at J, with 9 bases between. Germline CDR1 is LGHNA and CDR2 is YNFKEQ. The CDR3 has 13 residues. The CDR3 DNA is TGTGCCAGCAGTAAGGGGGTTAACTATGGCTACACCCTC. Its protein is CASSKGVNYGYTL.

V usage is TRBV7-2 and J usage is TRBJ2-2; D remains ambiguous. The V end lost 4 bases, the J end lost 6 bases, and 9 bases lay between the germline ends. The CDR3 has 13 residues. Germline V lookup: CDR1 SGHTA, CDR2 FQGNSA. The CDR3 DNA reads TGTGCCAGCAGCTCGATAAGAGCCGGGGAGCTGTTTTTT. Its protein is CASSSIRAGELFF.

The genes are TRBV5-1 and TRBJ2-5, with TRBD2 matching over 8 bases. CDR1 SGHRS and CDR2 YFSETQ come from the germline V gene. This CDR3 has 19 residues. The J segment lost 4 bases and the V segment lost 2 bases, leaving 19 bases of the junction unmatched. In nucleotides, the CDR3 is TGCGCCAGCAGCTTATTGGCGGGACTAGAGGGCGGGATCGGAGAGACCCAGTACTTC. Translation: CASSLLAGLEGGIGETQYF.

The chain couples TRBV6-4 to TRBJ1-1; unclear D gene. CDR1 and CDR2 (germline): MRHNA, SNTAGT. V gave up 7 bases and J gave up 7 bases, with 22 bases separating them. This CDR3 comprises 15 residues. The CDR3 bases are TGTGCCAGCACCCACGTACAGTGCAAGACCAATGAAGCTTTCTTT. Translating gives CASTHVQCKTNEAFF.